This T cell receptor beta chain was identified in a study of patients and donors after allogeneic stem cell transplantation. Per germline, CDR1 SQVTM and CDR2 ANQGSEA. J gave up 7 bases and V 4 bases, and 9 bases lay outside the gene matches. The CDR3 totals 14 residues. This clonotype was detected only a few times. TCRdb processed the RT-PCR reads anew with MiXCR; each CDR3 protein has one entry. The sample includes more than 850,000 distinct CDR3 sequences, roughly 18% of them seen just once. The chain is built from TRBV29-1 and TRBJ1-5; 8 nucleotides agree with TRBD1. The source of this sequence is a human donor who was either an allogeneic HSCT recipient or a stem cell or donor lymphocyte infusion donor (not recorded which). It is not recorded whose cells these are; they may come from a transplant donor. The specimen sequenced was blood, either unsorted or a sorted T cell fraction (not recorded which). This CDR3 reads CSVGAGTGGQPQHF. The CDR3 bases are TGCAGCGTTGGAGCCGGGACAGGTGGACAGCCCCAGCATTTT.